The rows below give T cell receptor beta chains drawn from one sample of a study of cytotoxic CD8 clonotypes in ibrutinib-treated CLL. The assay was immunoSEQ multiplex PCR, and TCRdb's table has in-frame clones only and misses some. The repertoire holds approximately 20,000 clones, approximately 84% seen once, with roughly 6% in the top ten. The specimen comprised PBMCs, sampled before ibrutinib treatment. All receptors derive from a human donor with chronic lymphocytic leukemia. The CDR3 runs from the conserved cysteine through the conserved F or W. A D gene is named only where the DNA matches it firmly. Part of the rows lack a size; the others show once, few, many or a class for expanded clones.

>NA|TRBV6-1|TRBJ2-7|NA
TGTGCCAGCAGTGAGAACCCCTCAGGGATTTATAGCTACGAGCAGTACTTC
CASSENPSGIYSYEQYF
>NA|TRBV5-5|TRBJ1-5|NA
TGTGCCAGCAGCTTGCGGCCCGGCAATCAGCCCCAGCATTTT
CASSLRPGNQPQHF
>NA|TRBV19|TRBJ1-2|NA
TGTTCAAGTCGCTCTTTGAAGATGGCAGGGACGGAGAGCTACACCTTC
CSSRSLKMAGTESYTF
>few|TRBV7-2|TRBJ2-1|NA
TGTGCCAGCAGCATGCGCTCAAAAACAAGGACAGATTACAATGAGCAGTTCTTC
CASSMRSKTRTDYNEQFF
>NA|TRBV18|TRBJ2-1|NA
TGTGCCAGCTCGCCCTCTCCGGGGGCCTACAATGAGCAGTTCTTC
CASSPSPGAYNEQFF
>NA|TRBV5-1|TRBJ1-1|NA
TGCGCCAGCAGCCCCCGGACGGCCAACACTGAAGCTTTCTTT
CASSPRTANTEAFF
>NA|TRBV6-4|TRBJ1-4|NA
TGTGCCAGCAGTGTAAGGCAGGGATCGTATGAAAAACTGTTTTTT
CASSVRQGSYEKLFF
>NA|TRBV7-2|TRBJ2-7|NA
TGTGCCAGCAGCCCAAACTACGAGCAGTACTTC
CASSPNYEQYF
>once|TRBV18|TRBJ2-2|TRBD2
TGTGCCAGCTCACCACTCGCCCCCGGGACTAGCGTCTCCGGGGAGCTGTTTTTT
CASSPLAPGTSVSGELFF
>NA|TRBV10-3|TRBJ2-7|NA
TGTGCCATCGGGAGGGAGGCAGGGGGCCCGGACGAGCAGTACTTC
CAIGREAGGPDEQYF
>NA|TRBV10-3|TRBJ2-7|NA
TGTGCCTCCCGGGCTCCAGCCCGCGAGCAGTACTTC
CASRAPAREQYF
>NA|TRBV19|TRBJ1-5|NA
TGTGCCAGTAGTATGAGACATAGCAATCAGCCCCAGCATTTT
CASSMRHSNQPQHF
>NA|TRBV30|TRBJ1-2|NA
TGTGCCTGGAGTGACGGACAGTATGGCTACACCTTC
CAWSDGQYGYTF
>NA|TRBV6-5|TRBJ1-6|NA
TGTGCCAGCAGTTATTCTCAAGGGGGTAATTCACCCCTCCACTTT
CASSYSQGGNSPLHF
>NA|TRBV19|TRBJ1-4|TRBD1
TGTGCCAGTAGTACCCCGGGACAGGGTTTTCCTGAAAAACTGTTTTTT
CASSTPGQGFPEKLFF
>NA|TRBV5-1|TRBJ2-7|TRBD2
TGCGCCAGCAGCTTGGCGGGGGGAGATGGCGAGCAGTACTTC
CASSLAGGDGEQYF
>NA|TRBV28|TRBJ1-2|TRBD1
TGTGCCAGCAGCCAGGGGGCGGCTAACTATGGCTACACCTTC
CASSQGAANYGYTF
>NA|TRBV6-5|TRBJ2-7|TRBD1
TGTGCCAGCAGTTTCACCGGGACAGGGACTTGGGTGCAGTACTTC
CASSFTGTGTWVQYF
>NA|TRBV19|TRBJ1-1|NA
TGTGCCAGTAGTATGCGGGGGAACTTTGGTGAAGCTTTCTTT
CASSMRGNFGEAFF
>NA|TRBV7-6|TRBJ2-1|NA
TGTGCCAGCAGCAAGACGGGACTTTCCTACAATGAGCAGTTCTTC
CASSKTGLSYNEQFF
>once|TRBV19|TRBJ2-3|TRBD2
TGTGCCAGTAAGCGGGGGGAGATCACAGATACGCAGTATTTT
CASKRGEITDTQYF
>NA|TRBV27|TRBJ1-1|NA
TGTGCCAGCAGTTTATCGGGAGGGCGGGCCACTGAAGCTTTCTTT
CASSLSGGRATEAFF
>NA|TRBV19|TRBJ2-5|NA
TGTGCCAGTAGTACGGACAGCGGTAGCCAAGAGACCCAGTACTTC
CASSTDSGSQETQYF
>few|TRBV14|TRBJ2-2|TRBD2
TGTGCCAGCAGCCAAGATCAGCTGGGACTAGCTATGAACACCGGGGAGCTGTTTTTT
CASSQDQLGLAMNTGELFF
>NA|TRBV5-1|TRBJ2-3|TRBD2
TGCGCCAGCAGCTCCGGGACTAGCGGGGACACAGATACGCAGTATTTT
CASSSGTSGDTDTQYF
>NA|TRBV5-1|TRBJ1-1|NA
TGCGCCAGCAGCTTGATTACAGGAAAAAACACTGAAGCTTTCTTT
CASSLITGKNTEAFF
>NA|TRBV7-2|TRBJ2-2|TRBD1
TGTGCCAGCAGCCAAACAGGGGCCGGGGAGCTGTTTTTT
CASSQTGAGELFF
>NA|TRBV5-1|TRBJ1-1|NA
TGCGCCAGCAGTGGACCCGCAGAAGCTTTCTTT
CASSGPAEAFF
>NA|TRBV28|TRBJ2-3|TRBD1
TGTGCCAGCAGTTTCCATGTCCTCCCGGGACAGGGTTGGATTCGCACAGATACGCAGTATTTT
CASSFHVLPGQGWIRTDTQYF
>NA|TRBV7-4|TRBJ2-3|TRBD2
TGTGCCAGCAGCTTTTGGACTAGCGGGGGGAGGAGCACAGATACGCAGTATTTT
CASSFWTSGGRSTDTQYF
>NA|TRBV9|TRBJ2-1|TRBD1
TGTGCCAGCAGCACGCGGGACAGGGGGCTCGGTGAGCAGTTCTTC
CASSTRDRGLGEQFF
>NA|TRBV5-5|TRBJ1-4|NA
TGTGCCAGCAGCTTTTCTCAGGGACAACTGTTTTTT
CASSFSQGQLFF
>NA|TRBV7-2|TRBJ1-4|NA
TGTGCCAGCAGCTTAGTTGTGAGCAACCTTGGAGATGAAAAACTGTTTTTT
CASSLVVSNLGDEKLFF
>NA|TRBV6-6|TRBJ2-7|NA
TGTGCCAGCAGTCCACAAGGGGGCGAGCAGTACTTC
CASSPQGGEQYF
>NA|TRBV2|TRBJ2-7|NA
TGTGCCAGCAGTGAAATGATGATGGCCGCCTACGAGCAGTACTTC
CASSEMMMAAYEQYF
>NA|TRBV7-9|TRBJ1-6|NA
TGTGCCAGCAGCTTGGGGTCCAATAATTCACCCCTCCACTTT
CASSLGSNNSPLHF
>NA|TRBV7-2|TRBJ1-3|NA
TGTGCCAGCAGCTTGGCGGGGGCGCGAGGAAACACCATATATTTT
CASSLAGARGNTIYF
>few|TRBV2|TRBJ1-4|NA
TGTGCCAGCAGTGAAGACTCAGGGACCCTGTTTTTT
CASSEDSGTLFF
>NA|TRBV7-9|TRBJ2-7|TRBD1
TGTGCCAGCAGCTGGGGAAGACAGGGGACCTACGAGCAGTACTTC
CASSWGRQGTYEQYF
>NA|TRBV6-1|TRBJ1-6|TRBD1
TGTGCCAGCAGTCTTTATACAGGGGTCGGCTCACCCCTCCACTTT
CASSLYTGVGSPLHF
>NA|TRBV19|TRBJ2-1|NA
TGTGCCAGTAGTATATTTCAGCGGCCGGGCAATGAGCAGTTCTTC
CASSIFQRPGNEQFF
>NA|TRBV7-2|TRBJ1-6|TRBD1
TGTGCCAGCAGCTCCCAAGCGGACAGGAATAATTCACCCCTCCACTTT
CASSSQADRNNSPLHF
>NA|TRBV27|TRBJ1-4|TRBD1
TGTGCCAGCAGTTCCGGACAGGAGAGACTAATGATGGGAAAACTGTTTTTT
CASSSGQERLMMGKLFF
>NA|TRBV6-4|TRBJ2-3|NA
TGTGCCAGCAGTGCTGGACCCGGCGGTGCGGCAGATACGCAGTATTTT
CASSAGPGGAADTQYF